Each of the 5 T cell receptor beta chains below was sequenced from the same sample in a study of blood T cell repertoires in COVID-19. Some clones are missing from TCRdb's copy, which holds only in-frame ones; the method was immunoSEQ multiplex PCR. This table has 45,000 to 65,000 clones, 80% to 90% appearing once. The sequenced sample was peripheral blood. The source is a woman of 80 years or more with acute or convalescent COVID-19.

This clone came up once. V and J are TRBV5-1 and TRBJ1-2; tentative D call: TRBD1 (5 bases). Trimming cost V 4 bases and J 4 bases, with 17 bases left between them. The CDR3 runs to 15 residues. The germline CDR1 and CDR2 sequences are SGHRS and YFSETQ. As DNA, the CDR3 is TGCGCCAGCAGCCCCACGAACAGGTTTTCCTATGGCTACACCTTC. As protein: CASSPTNRFSYGYTF.

This clone has a single count. This chain uses TRBV19 with TRBJ1-1; 8 bases fit TRBD1. CDR3 length equals 18 residues. Trimming at V came to 5 bases and at J to 0 bases, leaving 14 bases not matched to a gene. Germline V gives CDR1 LNHDA, CDR2 SQIVND (reference sequence). The CDR3 DNA reads TGTGCCAGTAGTCCTTTGACAGGGGCCCGCAGGGTGAACACTGAAGCTTTCTTT. Translating gives CASSPLTGARRVNTEAFF. Variable domain in full (rest from reference TRBV19 and TRBJ1-1): DGGITQSPKYLFRKEGQNVTLSCEQNLNHDAMYWYRQDPGQGLRLIYYSQIVNDFQKGDIAEGYSVSREKKESFPLTVTSAQKNPTAFYLCASSPLTGARRVNTEAFFGQGTRLTVV.

In this sample, this clone turned up once. This chain uses TRBV5-1 with TRBJ1-2; a weak D match, TRBD1 (5 bases). The length of the CDR3 is 14 residues. The germline V and J ends were trimmed by 0 bases and 5 bases, with 11 bases remaining between them. CDR1 is SGHRS and CDR2 is YFSETQ in the germline V gene. Written as DNA, the CDR3 is TGCGCCAGCAGCTTGGATTCAGGGATGTATGGCTACACCTTC. Amino acid sequence: CASSLDSGMYGYTF.

V is TRBV12-1 and J is TRBJ1-2; the D call TRBD1 from the table was never checked on the DNA. TRBV12-1 is a recognized pseudogene. This CDR3 region has 20 residues. CDR3 amino acids: CASSFGYPGQGTESLYGYTF. CDR3 nucleotides: TGTGCCAGCAGCTTTGGATACCCGGGACAGGGAACCGAAAGTTTATATGGCTACACCTTC.

The chain joins TRBV7-2 to TRBJ1-2; D may be TRBD1 (5 bases). V was clipped by 7 bases and J by 10 bases, with 19 bases between them. This CDR3 comprises 13 residues. CDR1 and CDR2 from the germline V gene are SGHTA and FQGNSA. The CDR3 bases are TGTGCCAGCACCCGCCGGGGGGGGTTATTCTACACCTTC. Amino acids: CASTRRGGLFYTF. Drawing the rest from reference TRBV7-2 and TRBJ1-2, the complete variable domain is GAGVSQSPSNKVTEKGKDVELRCDPISGHTALYWYRQSLGQGLEFLIYFQGNSAPDKSGLPSDRFSAERTGGSVSTLTIQRTQQEDSAVYLCASTRRGGLFYTFGSGTRLTVV.